This T cell receptor (beta chain) was obtained from a study of shared clonotypes between healthy human individuals. Method: immunoSEQ multiplex PCR; TCRdb's copy keeps in-frame clones and lacks some. The data show about 490,000 clones, 70% to 80% seen once. CDR3 length: 14 residues. Germline values: CDR1 SGHRS, CDR2 YFSETQ. Trimming took 1 base from V and 5 from J, leaving 13 bases between them. The sequencing sample was made of PBMCs. The sequence came from a woman between 35 and 50 years old in good health. Some clones in this sample may be carry-over from other donors' samples. The chain combines TRBV5-1 with TRBJ2-7; the D gene is possibly TRBD2 (6 bases). DNA for the CDR3: TGCGCCAGCAGCTTGCGACCCGGGAGCCACGAGCAGTACTTC. Its protein product is CASSLRPGSHEQYF.